The 2 T cell receptor beta chains below were found in one sample sequenced in a study of T cells in Graves' hyperthyroidism and ophthalmopathy. Amplification targeted TCR beta CDR3 regions from RNA transcripts. The HTBI set primed first-round TCR CDR3 RT-PCR. Via MiXCR, TCRdb re-called the multiplex PCR reads, giving one row per CDR3 protein. The data show around 480,000 distinct CDR3 sequences, with 13% to 15% seen just once and 15% to 20% held by the top ten. The specimen was blood. The receptors originated from a woman under 30 with Graves' hyperthyroidism.

The V call is TRBV12-3 or TRBV12-4, the J call TRBJ2-2; no definite D call. The V and J ends lost 0 bases and 1 base respectively, with 9 bases between them. CDR3 length equals 16 residues. CDR3 loop: CASSLAEDGNTGELFF. The CDR3 DNA is TGTGCCAGCAGTTTAGCAGAGGACGGGAACACCGGGGAGCTGTTTTTT.

This clonotype was counted at least ten times. The CDR3 region has the DNA TGCAGTGCTGGACAGCCGAGCACAGATACGCAGTATTTT. Protein: CSAGQPSTDTQYF. This rearrangement joins TRBV20-1 to TRBJ2-3; tentative D call: TRBD1 (6 bases). This CDR3 contains 13 residues. The V gene's germline CDR1 is DFQATT and CDR2 SNEGSKA (reference sequence). With 5 bases removed from V and 0 bases from J, the gap between germline ends came to 9 bases.